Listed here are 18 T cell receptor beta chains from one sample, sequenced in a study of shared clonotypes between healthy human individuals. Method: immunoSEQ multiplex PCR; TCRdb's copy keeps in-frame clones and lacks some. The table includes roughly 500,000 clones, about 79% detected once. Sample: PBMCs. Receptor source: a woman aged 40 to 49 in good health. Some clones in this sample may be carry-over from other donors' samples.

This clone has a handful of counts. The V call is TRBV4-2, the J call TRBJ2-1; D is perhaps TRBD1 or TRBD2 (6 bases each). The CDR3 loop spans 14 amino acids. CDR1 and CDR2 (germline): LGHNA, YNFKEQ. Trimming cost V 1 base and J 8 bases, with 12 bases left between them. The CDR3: CASSQGGAIDEQFF. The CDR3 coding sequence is TGTGCCAGCAGCCAAGGGGGGGCGATTGATGAGCAGTTCTTC.

As DNA, the CDR3 is TGTGCCAGTAGTCTAGGGGAGGCCGGCACTGAAGCTTTCTTT. Its protein is CASSLGEAGTEAFF. The rearrangement joins TRBV19 to TRBJ1-1; maybe TRBD1 (5 bases). V dropped 5 bases and J dropped 4 bases, with 14 bases sitting between them. The CDR3 is 14 amino acids. Germline loops: CDR1 LNHDA, CDR2 SQIVND (reference sequence).

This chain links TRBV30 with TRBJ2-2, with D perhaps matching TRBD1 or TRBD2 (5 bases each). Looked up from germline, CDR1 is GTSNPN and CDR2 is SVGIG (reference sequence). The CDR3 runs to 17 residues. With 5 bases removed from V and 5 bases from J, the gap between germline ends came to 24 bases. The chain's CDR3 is CAWSPQRTFRSTGELFF. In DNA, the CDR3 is TGTGCCTGGTCCCCCCAGCGGACATTTCGGTCGACCGGGGAGCTGTTTTTT.

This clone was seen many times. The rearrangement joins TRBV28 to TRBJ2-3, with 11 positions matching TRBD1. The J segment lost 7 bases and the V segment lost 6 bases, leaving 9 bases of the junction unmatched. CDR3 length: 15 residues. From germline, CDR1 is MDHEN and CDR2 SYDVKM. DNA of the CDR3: TGTGCCAGCAGCCAAAGGACAGGGGGCGCGCATACGCAGTATTTT. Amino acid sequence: CASSQRTGGAHTQYF.

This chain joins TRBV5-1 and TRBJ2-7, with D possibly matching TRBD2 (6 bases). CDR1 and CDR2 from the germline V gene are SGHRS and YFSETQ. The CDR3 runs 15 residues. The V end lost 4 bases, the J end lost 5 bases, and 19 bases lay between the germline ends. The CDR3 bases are TGCGCCAGCAGCCGGAGGGATTACAGAGAAAACGAGCAGTACTTC. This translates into CASSRRDYRENEQYF.

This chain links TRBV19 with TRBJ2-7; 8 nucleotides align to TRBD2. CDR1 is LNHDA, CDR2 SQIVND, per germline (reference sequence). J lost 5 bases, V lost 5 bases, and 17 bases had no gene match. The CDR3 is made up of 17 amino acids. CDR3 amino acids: CASSPRSRRSGSNEQYF. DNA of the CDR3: TGTGCCAGTAGTCCCCGCTCACGAAGAAGCGGGAGTAACGAGCAGTACTTC.

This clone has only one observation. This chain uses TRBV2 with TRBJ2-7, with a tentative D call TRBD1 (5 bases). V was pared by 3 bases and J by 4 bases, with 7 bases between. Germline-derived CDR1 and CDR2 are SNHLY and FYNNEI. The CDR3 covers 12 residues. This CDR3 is CASSDAGYEQYF. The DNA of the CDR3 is TGTGCCAGCAGTGACGCAGGGTACGAGCAGTACTTC.

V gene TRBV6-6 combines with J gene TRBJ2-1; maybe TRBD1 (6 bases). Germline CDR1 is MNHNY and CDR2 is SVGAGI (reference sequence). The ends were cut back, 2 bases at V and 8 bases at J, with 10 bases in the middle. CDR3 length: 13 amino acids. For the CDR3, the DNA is TGTGCCAGCAGTTACCAGACAGGTTATGAGCAGTTCTTC. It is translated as CASSYQTGYEQFF.

The CDR3 DNA follows: TGTGCCTGGAGTGGCAGGGGAGGCCTTTTAATGGGCGAGCAGTACTTC. Protein sequence: CAWSGRGGLLMGEQYF. This chain uses TRBV30 with TRBJ2-7; TRBD1 or TRBD2 may be the D gene (6 bases each). The CDR3 runs to 16 residues. Germline CDR1 is GTSNPN and CDR2 is SVGIG (reference sequence). V was cut by 1 base and J by 6 bases, with 22 bases left in between.

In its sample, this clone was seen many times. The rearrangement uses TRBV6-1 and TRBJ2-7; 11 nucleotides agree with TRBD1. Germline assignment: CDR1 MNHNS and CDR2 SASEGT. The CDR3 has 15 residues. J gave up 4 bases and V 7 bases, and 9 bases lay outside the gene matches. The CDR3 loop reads CASNPDRGRGYEQYF. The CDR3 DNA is TGTGCCAGCAACCCGGACAGGGGGCGCGGGTACGAGCAGTACTTC.

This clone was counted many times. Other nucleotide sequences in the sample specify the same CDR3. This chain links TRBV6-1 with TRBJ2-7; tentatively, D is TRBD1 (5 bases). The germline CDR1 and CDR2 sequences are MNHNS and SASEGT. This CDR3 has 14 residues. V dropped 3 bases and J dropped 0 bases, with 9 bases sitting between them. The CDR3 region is CASSDTGFSYEQYF. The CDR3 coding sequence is TGTGCCAGCAGTGATACAGGATTCTCCTACGAGCAGTACTTC.

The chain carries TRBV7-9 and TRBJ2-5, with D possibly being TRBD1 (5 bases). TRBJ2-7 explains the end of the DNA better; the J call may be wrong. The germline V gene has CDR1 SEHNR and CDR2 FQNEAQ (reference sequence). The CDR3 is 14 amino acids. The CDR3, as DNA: TGTGCCAGCAGCTTAGCCGACAGTGTCCACGAGCAGTACTTC. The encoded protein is CASSLADSVHEQYF.

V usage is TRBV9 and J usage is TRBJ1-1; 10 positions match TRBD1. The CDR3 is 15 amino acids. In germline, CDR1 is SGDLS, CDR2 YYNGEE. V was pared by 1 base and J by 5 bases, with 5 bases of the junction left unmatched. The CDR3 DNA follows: TGTGCCAGCAGCGTATCGGGACAGGGGTGGACTGAAGCTTTCTTT. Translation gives CASSVSGQGWTEAFF.

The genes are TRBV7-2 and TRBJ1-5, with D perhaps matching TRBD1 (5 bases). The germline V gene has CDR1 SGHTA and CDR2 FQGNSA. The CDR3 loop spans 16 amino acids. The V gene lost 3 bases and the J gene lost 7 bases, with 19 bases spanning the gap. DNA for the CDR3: TGTGCCAGCAGCTTTAGAATGGGGGGAGCGGGACAGCCCCAGCATTTT. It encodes CASSFRMGGAGQPQHF.

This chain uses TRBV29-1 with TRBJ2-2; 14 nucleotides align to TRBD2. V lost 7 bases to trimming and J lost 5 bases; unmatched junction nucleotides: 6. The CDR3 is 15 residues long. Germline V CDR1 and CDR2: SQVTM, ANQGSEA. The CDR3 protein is CSGGLAGGVTGELFF. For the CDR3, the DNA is TGCAGCGGCGGACTAGCGGGAGGTGTGACCGGGGAGCTGTTTTTT.

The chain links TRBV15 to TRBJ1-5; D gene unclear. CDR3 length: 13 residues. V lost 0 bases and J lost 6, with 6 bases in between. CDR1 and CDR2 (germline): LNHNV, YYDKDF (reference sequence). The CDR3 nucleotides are TGTGCCACCAGCAGAGATTGGGGTCAGCCCCAGCATTTT. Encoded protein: CATSRDWGQPQHF.

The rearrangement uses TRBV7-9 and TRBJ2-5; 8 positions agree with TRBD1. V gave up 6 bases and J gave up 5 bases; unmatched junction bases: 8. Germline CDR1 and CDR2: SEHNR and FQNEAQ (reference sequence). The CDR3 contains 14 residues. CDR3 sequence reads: CASSQQGVWETQYF. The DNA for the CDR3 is TGTGCCAGCAGTCAACAGGGGGTGTGGGAGACCCAGTACTTC.

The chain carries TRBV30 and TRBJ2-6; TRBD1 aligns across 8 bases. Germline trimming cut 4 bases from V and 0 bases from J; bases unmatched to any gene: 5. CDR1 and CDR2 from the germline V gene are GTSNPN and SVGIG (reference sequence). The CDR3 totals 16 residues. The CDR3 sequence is CAWTGQGLSGANVLTF. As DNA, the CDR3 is TGTGCCTGGACCGGACAGGGCCTCTCTGGGGCCAACGTCCTGACTTTC.